Below, one T cell receptor (beta chain) is given with its context. The sample is drawn from a study of technical replicates of blood from a few donors. CDR1 and CDR2 from the germline V gene are SGHTA and FQGTGA. The CDR3 is 17 amino acids. Losses at the gene ends were 5 bases for V and 5 bases for J; bases not matched to a gene: 13. Sequencing was performed with immunoSEQ multiplex PCR; in TCRdb, only in-frame clones are kept and a portion is missing. The sample records 40,000 to 60,000 clones, 80% to 95% being singletons. Sequenced: PBMCs. This rearrangement joins TRBV7-3 to TRBJ2-1; 9 positions match TRBD2. This receptor was obtained from a human donor in good health. Some clones in this sample may be carry-over from other donors' samples. The CDR3 DNA follows: TGTGCCAGCAGCAGAACGGGACTAGCCAACGGCCACAATGAGCAGTTCTTC. It specifies CASSRTGLANGHNEQFF. Full variable domain (missing parts from reference TRBV7-3 and TRBJ2-1): GAGVSQTPSNKVTEKGKYVELRCDPISGHTALYWYRQSLGQGPEFLIYFQGTGAADDSGLPNDRFFAVRPEGSVSTLKIQRTERGDSAVYLCASSRTGLANGHNEQFFGPGTRLTVL.